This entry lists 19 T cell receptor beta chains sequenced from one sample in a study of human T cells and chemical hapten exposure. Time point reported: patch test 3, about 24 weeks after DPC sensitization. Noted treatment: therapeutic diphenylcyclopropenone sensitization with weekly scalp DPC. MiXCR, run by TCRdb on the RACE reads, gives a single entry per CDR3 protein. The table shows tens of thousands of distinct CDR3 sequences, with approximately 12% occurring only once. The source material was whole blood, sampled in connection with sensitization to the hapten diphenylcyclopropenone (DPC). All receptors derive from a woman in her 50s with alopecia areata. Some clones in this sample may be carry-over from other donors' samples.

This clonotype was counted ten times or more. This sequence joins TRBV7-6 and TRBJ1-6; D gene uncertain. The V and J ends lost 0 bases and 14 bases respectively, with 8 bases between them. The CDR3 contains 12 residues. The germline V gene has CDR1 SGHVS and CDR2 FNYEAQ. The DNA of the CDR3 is TGTGCCAGCAGCTTAGCAGGAAATACCCTCCACTTT. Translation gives CASSLAGNTLHF.

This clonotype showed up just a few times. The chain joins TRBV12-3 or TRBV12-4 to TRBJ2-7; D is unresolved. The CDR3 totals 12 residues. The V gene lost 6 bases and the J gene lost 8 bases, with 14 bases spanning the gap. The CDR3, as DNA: TGTGCCAGCAGCCAGACGGCGCGGAAGCAGTACTTC. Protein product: CASSQTARKQYF.

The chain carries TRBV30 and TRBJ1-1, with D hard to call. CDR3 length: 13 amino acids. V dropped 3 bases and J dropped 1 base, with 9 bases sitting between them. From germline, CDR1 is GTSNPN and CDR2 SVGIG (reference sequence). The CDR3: CAWSRQANTEAFF. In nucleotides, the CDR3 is TGTGCCTGGAGCCGGCAGGCGAACACTGAAGCTTTCTTT.

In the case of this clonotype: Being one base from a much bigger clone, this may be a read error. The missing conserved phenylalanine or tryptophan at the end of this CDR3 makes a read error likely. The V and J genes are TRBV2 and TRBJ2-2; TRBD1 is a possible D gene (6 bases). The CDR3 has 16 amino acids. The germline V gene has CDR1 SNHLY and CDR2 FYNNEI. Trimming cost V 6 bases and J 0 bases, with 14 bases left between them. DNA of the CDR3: TGTGCCAGCAGCCACCCCGGACAGACGAACACCGGGGAGCTGTTTTCT. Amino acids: CASSHPGQTNTGELFS.

CDR3 protein: CASSLELARTDTQYF. CDR3 nucleotide sequence: TGTGCCAGCAGTTTGGAACTAGCGCGGACAGATACGCAGTATTTT. The chain links TRBV12-3 or TRBV12-4 to TRBJ2-3; 7 bases are a match to TRBD2. J gave up 3 bases and V 3 bases, and 6 bases lay outside the gene matches. The CDR3 extends over 15 amino acids.

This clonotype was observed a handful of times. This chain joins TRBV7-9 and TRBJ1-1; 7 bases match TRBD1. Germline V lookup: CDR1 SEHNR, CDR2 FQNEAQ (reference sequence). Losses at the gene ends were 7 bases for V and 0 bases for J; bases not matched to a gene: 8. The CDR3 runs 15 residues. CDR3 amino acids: CASNPRQGLNTEAFF. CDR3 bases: TGTGCCAGCAACCCTAGACAGGGATTGAACACTGAAGCTTTCTTT.

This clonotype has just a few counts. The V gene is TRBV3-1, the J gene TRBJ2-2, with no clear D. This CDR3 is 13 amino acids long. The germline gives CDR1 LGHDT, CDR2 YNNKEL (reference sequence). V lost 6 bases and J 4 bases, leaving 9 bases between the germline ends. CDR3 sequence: CASSYESTGELFF. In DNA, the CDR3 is TGTGCCAGCAGTTACGAGTCCACCGGGGAGCTGTTTTTT. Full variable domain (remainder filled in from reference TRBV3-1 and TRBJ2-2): DTAVSQTPKYLVTQMGNDKSIKCEQNLGHDTMYWYKQDSKKFLKIMFSYNNKELIINETVPNRFSPKSPDKAHLNLHINSLELGDSAVYFCASSYESTGELFFGEGSRLTVL.

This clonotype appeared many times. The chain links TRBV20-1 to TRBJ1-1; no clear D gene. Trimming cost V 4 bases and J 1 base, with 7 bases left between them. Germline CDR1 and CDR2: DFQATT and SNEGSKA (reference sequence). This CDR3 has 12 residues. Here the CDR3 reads CSATGWNTEAFF. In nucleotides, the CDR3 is TGCAGTGCTACTGGTTGGAACACTGAAGCTTTCTTT.

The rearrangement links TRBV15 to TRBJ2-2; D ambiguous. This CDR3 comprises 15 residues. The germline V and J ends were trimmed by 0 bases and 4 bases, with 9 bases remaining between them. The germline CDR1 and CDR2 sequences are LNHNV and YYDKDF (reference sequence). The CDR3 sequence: CATSRDKQFTGELFF. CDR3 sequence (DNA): TGTGCCACCAGCAGAGATAAGCAGTTCACCGGGGAGCTGTTTTTT.

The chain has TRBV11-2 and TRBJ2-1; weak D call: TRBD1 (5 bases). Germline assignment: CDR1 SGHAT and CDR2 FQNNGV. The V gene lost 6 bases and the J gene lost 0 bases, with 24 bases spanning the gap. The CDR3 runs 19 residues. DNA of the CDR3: TGTGCCAGCAGGAGAAGTTACAAGCAGGGTATGAGCTCCTACAATGAGCAGTTCTTC. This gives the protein CASRRSYKQGMSSYNEQFF.

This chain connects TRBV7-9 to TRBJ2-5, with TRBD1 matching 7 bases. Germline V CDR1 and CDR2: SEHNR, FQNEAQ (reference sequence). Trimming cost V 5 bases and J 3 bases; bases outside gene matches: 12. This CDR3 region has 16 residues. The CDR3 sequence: CASSLPGTVVKETQYF. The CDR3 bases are TGTGCCAGCAGCCTTCCCGGGACAGTAGTTAAAGAGACCCAGTACTTC.

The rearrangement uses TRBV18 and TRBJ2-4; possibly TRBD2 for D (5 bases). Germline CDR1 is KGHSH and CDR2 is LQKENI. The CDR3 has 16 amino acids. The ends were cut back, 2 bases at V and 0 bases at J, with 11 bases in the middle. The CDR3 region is CASSPFGNLAKNIQYF. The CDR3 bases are TGTGCCAGCTCACCATTCGGGAATCTAGCCAAAAACATTCAGTACTTC.

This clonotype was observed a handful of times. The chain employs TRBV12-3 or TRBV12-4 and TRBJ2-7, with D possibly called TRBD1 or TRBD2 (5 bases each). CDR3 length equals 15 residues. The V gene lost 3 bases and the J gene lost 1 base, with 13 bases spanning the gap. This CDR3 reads CASSLGDRFSYEQYF. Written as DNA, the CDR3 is TGTGCCAGCAGTTTGGGGGACCGGTTTTCCTACGAGCAGTACTTC.

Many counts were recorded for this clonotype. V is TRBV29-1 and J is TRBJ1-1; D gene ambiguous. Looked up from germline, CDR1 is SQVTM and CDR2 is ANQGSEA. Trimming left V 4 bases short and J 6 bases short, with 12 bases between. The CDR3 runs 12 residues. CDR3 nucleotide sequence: TGCAGCGTTGCCTGGAGTTCGGCTGAAGCTTTCTTT. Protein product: CSVAWSSAEAFF. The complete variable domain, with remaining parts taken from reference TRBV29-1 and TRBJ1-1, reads SAVISQKPSRDICQRGTSLTIQCQVDSQVTMMFWYRQQPGQSLTLIATANQGSEATYESGFVIDKFPISRPNLTFSTLTVSNMSPEDSSIYLCSVAWSSAEAFFGQGTRLTVV.

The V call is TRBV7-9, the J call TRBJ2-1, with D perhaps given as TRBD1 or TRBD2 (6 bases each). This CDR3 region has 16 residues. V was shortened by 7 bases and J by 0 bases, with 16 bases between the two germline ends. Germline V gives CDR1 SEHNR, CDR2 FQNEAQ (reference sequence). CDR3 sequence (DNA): TGTGCCAGCATCCTTGGGGGGCCCCGCTCCTACAATGAGCAGTTCTTC. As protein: CASILGGPRSYNEQFF.

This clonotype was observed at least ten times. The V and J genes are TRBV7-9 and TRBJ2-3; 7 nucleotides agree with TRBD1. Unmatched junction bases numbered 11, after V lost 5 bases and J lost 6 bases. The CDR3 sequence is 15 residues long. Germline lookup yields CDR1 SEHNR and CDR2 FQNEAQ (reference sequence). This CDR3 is CASSTDRDLMDTQYF. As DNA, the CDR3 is TGTGCCAGCAGCACCGACAGGGATTTGATGGATACGCAGTATTTT.

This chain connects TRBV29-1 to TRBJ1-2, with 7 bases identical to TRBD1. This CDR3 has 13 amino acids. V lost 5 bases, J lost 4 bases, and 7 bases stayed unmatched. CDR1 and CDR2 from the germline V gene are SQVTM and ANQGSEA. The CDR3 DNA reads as TGCAGCGTTACAGTACAGGGGTTCTATGGCTACACCTTC. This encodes CSVTVQGFYGYTF.

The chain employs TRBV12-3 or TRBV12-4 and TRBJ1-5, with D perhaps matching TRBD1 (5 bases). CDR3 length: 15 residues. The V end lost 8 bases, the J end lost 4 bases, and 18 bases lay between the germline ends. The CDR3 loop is CASGLWSGANQPQHF. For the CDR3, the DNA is TGTGCCAGCGGCCTGTGGTCCGGGGCAAATCAGCCCCAGCATTTT.

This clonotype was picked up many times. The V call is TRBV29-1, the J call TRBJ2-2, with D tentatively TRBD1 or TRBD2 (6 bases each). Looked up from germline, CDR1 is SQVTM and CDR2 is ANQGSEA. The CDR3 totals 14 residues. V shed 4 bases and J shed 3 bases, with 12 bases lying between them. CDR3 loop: CSVGGGPDTGELFF. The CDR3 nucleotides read TGCAGCGTTGGAGGGGGGCCCGACACCGGGGAGCTGTTTTTT.